This entry lists 9 T cell receptor beta chains sequenced from one sample in a study of cytomegalovirus exposure and HLA in healthy donors. Primers included in the PCR were 60 Vbeta and 13 Jbeta primers. Using immunoSEQ multiplex PCR, the repertoire was profiled, and TCRdb retains in-frame clones only, with some absent. The repertoire has some 100,000 clones, about four fifths of them found once; the top ten carry 4.1%. Sequencing was carried out using PBMCs. Receptors originate from a female donor in good health and CMV-seropositive.

This clone has a single count. The chain is built from TRBV5-1 and TRBJ2-3; D perhaps matches TRBD2 (6 bases). V gave up 5 bases and J gave up 0 bases, with 13 bases separating them. CDR1 and CDR2 (germline): SGHRS, YFSETQ. The CDR3 spans 15 residues. In DNA, the CDR3 is TGCGCCAGCAGTACTCTAGCGCCGAGCACAGATACGCAGTATTTT. It is translated as CASSTLAPSTDTQYF.

This chain links TRBV11-2 with TRBJ2-4, with 12 bases aligning to TRBD1. Germline CDR1 reads SGHAT; CDR2 reads FQNNGV. CDR3 length: 14 residues. Trimming removed 5 bases from V and 7 bases from J; junction bases left unmatched: 3. The CDR3 DNA reads TGTGCCAGCAGCAAGGGACAGGGGGCGAACATTCAGTACTTC. It codes for CASSKGQGANIQYF.

This rearrangement joins TRBV19 to TRBJ2-3, with 9 positions matching TRBD2. CDR3 length: 15 amino acids. Looked up from germline, CDR1 is LNHDA and CDR2 is SQIVND (reference sequence). The junction had 4 bases not matched to a gene; V was cut back by 6 bases and J by 0 bases. CDR3 coding DNA: TGTGCCAGTAGCGGACTAGCGCTGAGCACAGATACGCAGTATTTT. It specifies CASSGLALSTDTQYF.

The chain carries TRBV21-1 and TRBJ1-2. TRBV21-1 is designated a pseudogene. CDR3 size: 19 residues. The CDR3 is CASSNRASAKGDSNYGYTF. CDR3 nucleotides: TGTGCCAGCAGCAACCGGGCTTCTGCAAAAGGGGACTCTAACTATGGCTACACCTTC.

The rearrangement links TRBV28 to TRBJ2-5; 8 bases agree with TRBD2. The CDR3 runs 12 residues. With 11 bases clipped from V and 5 bases from J, the junction kept 7 bases outside the gene matches. Germline CDR1 reads MDHEN; CDR2 reads SYDVKM. Here the CDR3 reads CASHGGRETQYF. For the CDR3, the DNA is TGTGCCTCCCATGGCGGGAGGGAGACCCAGTACTTC.

This chain links TRBV30 with TRBJ2-3; TRBD2 matches 7 bases. The V segment lost 0 bases and the J segment 1 base; nucleotides outside the gene matches: 22. This CDR3 has 21 amino acids. Germline CDR1 is GTSNPN and CDR2 is SVGIG (reference sequence). CDR3 residues: CAWSVFQLAGGGRDGTDTQYF. The CDR3 DNA reads as TGTGCCTGGAGTGTATTCCAGCTAGCTGGGGGGGGGAGAGATGGCACAGATACGCAGTATTTT.

This chain joins TRBV15 and TRBJ2-3; D is unresolved. CDR3 size: 14 residues. Germline CDR1 is LNHNV and CDR2 is YYDKDF (reference sequence). Trimming cost V 8 bases and J 8 bases, with 20 bases left between them. This CDR3 is CATSLESGTVTQYF. CDR3 sequence (DNA): TGTGCCACCTCCCTGGAATCAGGCACCGTTACGCAGTATTTT.

This clone was seen once. The chain combines TRBV7-9 with TRBJ1-6; TRBD1 matches at 9 bases. This CDR3 contains 15 residues. The germline V gene has CDR1 SEHNR and CDR2 FQNEAQ (reference sequence). Losses at the gene ends were 8 bases for V and 7 bases for J; bases not matched to a gene: 9. The CDR3 DNA reads TGTGCCAGCGGTCGACAGGGGGAAGTAAATTCACCCCTCCACTTT. Protein: CASGRQGEVNSPLHF.

The chain recombines TRBV5-1 with TRBJ2-1; TRBD1 matches 7 bases. There are 15 residues in the CDR3. J was trimmed by 4 bases and V by 3 bases; bases with no gene match: 7. The germline CDR1 and CDR2 sequences are SGHRS and YFSETQ. Written as DNA, the CDR3 is TGCGCCAGCAGCTCTGGACAGGCTTTATACAATGAGCAGTTCTTC. It codes for CASSSGQALYNEQFF.